This T cell receptor beta chain was identified in a study of cytomegalovirus exposure and HLA in healthy donors. Use of 60 Vbeta and 13 Jbeta primers characterized the PCR. Clones were sequenced by immunoSEQ multiplex PCR, and TCRdb holds only the in-frame ones, with some missing. The sample has fewer than 200,000 clones, 82% seen once. The TCR originated in a girl aged 10-17 years in good health and CMV-seropositive. The sequenced material came from PBMCs.

The CDR3 coding sequence is TGTGCCAGCAGGCCCCGTACGGGGTCTAACACTGAAGCTTTCTTT. Its translation is CASRPRTGSNTEAFF. The genes are TRBV7-6 and TRBJ1-1; the D is unclear. With 6 bases removed from V and 2 bases from J, the gap between germline ends came to 16 bases. Germline-derived CDR1 and CDR2 are SGHVS and FNYEAQ. The CDR3 covers 15 residues.